The 12 T cell receptor beta chains below were found in one sample sequenced in a study of T cell repertoires in cytomegalovirus infection. TCRdb passed the reads through MiXCR, listing each CDR3 protein once. The sample lists around 300,000 distinct CDR3 sequences, more than 8% seen once, with 3.5% to 4.5% in the top ten. The specimen was PBMCs. These receptor sequences come from a human donor in good health (CMV status not recorded). Some clones in this sample may be carry-over from other donors' samples.

CDR3 loop: CASSPLPVGARSYEQYF. CDR3 nucleotide sequence: TGTGCCAGCAGCCCCCTCCCGGTGGGGGCGCGGTCCTACGAGCAGTACTTC. The chain couples TRBV7-9 to TRBJ2-7; TRBD1 is a possible D gene (6 bases). Trimming stripped 5 bases from V and 1 base from J, with 21 bases between. CDR1 is SEHNR, CDR2 FQNEAQ, per germline (reference sequence). This CDR3 has 17 amino acids.

The chain couples TRBV6-2 or TRBV6-3 to TRBJ2-7; D may be TRBD2 (5 bases). The V gene lost 0 bases and the J gene lost 2 bases, with 5 bases spanning the gap. The CDR3 has 13 residues. The germline V gene encodes CDR1 MNHEY and CDR2 SVGEGT. The DNA of the CDR3 is TGTGCCAGCAGTTACTCGCGGGCCTACGAGCAGTACTTC. Its protein is CASSYSRAYEQYF.

This clonotype was detected only a few times. The chain recombines TRBV20-1 with TRBJ2-7; 9 nucleotides align to TRBD2. Trimming removed 5 bases from V and 3 bases from J; junction bases left unmatched: 5. Looked up from germline, CDR1 is DFQATT and CDR2 is SNEGSKA (reference sequence). The CDR3 length is 13 residues. Written as DNA, the CDR3 is TGCAGTGCTCTTGGTAGCGGGAGCTACGAGCAGTACTTC. Translation: CSALGSGSYEQYF.

This clonotype was recorded a few times. J is TRBJ2-1 and V is TRBV14; 12 bases map to TRBD1. This CDR3 has 15 amino acids. CDR1 and CDR2 from the germline V gene are SGHDN and FVKESK. The V segment lost 3 bases and the J segment 8 bases; nucleotides outside the gene matches: 5. CDR3 region: CASSQPGTGGYEQFF. The CDR3 bases are TGTGCCAGCAGCCAGCCCGGGACAGGGGGCTATGAGCAGTTCTTC. The full variable domain, rest sourced from reference TRBV14 and TRBJ2-1, is EAGVTQFPSHSVIEKGQTVTLRCDPISGHDNLYWYRRVMGKEIKFLLHFVKESKQDESGMPNNRFLAERTGGTYSTLKVQPAELEDSGVYFCASSQPGTGGYEQFFGPGTRLTVL.

The chain employs TRBV27 and TRBJ1-1, with TRBD1 identical over 9 bases. Germline CDR1 is MNHEY and CDR2 is SMNVEV (reference sequence). This CDR3 has 19 amino acids. V trimming: 6 bases; J trimming: 0 bases; junction bases outside the gene matches: 17. This CDR3 is CASSPWEGQGRAMNTEAFF. CDR3 nucleotides: TGTGCCAGCAGCCCGTGGGAGGGACAGGGAAGGGCTATGAACACTGAAGCTTTCTTT.

This clonotype was detected only a few times. This chain joins TRBV20-1 and TRBJ1-2; D not certain. The CDR3 is 14 amino acids. Trimming shortened V by 4 bases and J by 2 bases, and 14 bases separated the two germline ends. The germline CDR1 and CDR2 sequences are DFQATT and SNEGSKA (reference sequence). The CDR3 DNA follows: TGCAGTGCTAAAAGTCCGGGCTCGAACTATGGCTACACCTTC. Amino acid sequence: CSAKSPGSNYGYTF.

This clonotype was seen many times. The J gene is TRBJ2-2, the V gene TRBV11-2; D may be TRBD1 (5 bases). The V gene's germline CDR1 is SGHAT and CDR2 FQNNGV. V shed 7 bases and J shed 2 bases, with 14 bases lying between them. This CDR3 has 15 amino acids. The CDR3 sequence is CASKGFPLNTGELFF. The CDR3 DNA is TGTGCCAGCAAGGGGTTTCCCCTTAACACCGGGGAGCTGTTTTTT. The variable domain in full, with the rest retrieved from reference TRBV11-2 and TRBJ2-2, is EAGVAQSPRYKIIEKRQSVAFWCNPISGHATLYWYQQILGQGPKLLIQFQNNGVVDDSQLPKDRFSAERLKGVDSTLKIQPAKLEDSAVYLCASKGFPLNTGELFFGEGSRLTVL.

The chain has TRBV7-9 and TRBJ2-5; D is perhaps TRBD1 or TRBD2 (5 bases each). The V end was cut by 5 bases, the J end by 3 bases, with 10 bases between. Germline CDR1 is SEHNR and CDR2 is FQNEAQ (reference sequence). The CDR3 loop spans 13 amino acids. The CDR3 nucleotides read TGTGCCAGCAGCCAGGGACCCAAAGAGACCCAGTACTTC. It specifies CASSQGPKETQYF.

This clonotype was counted a few times. The chain links TRBV4-1 to TRBJ1-5, with D possibly matching TRBD1 (5 bases). Germline CDR1 reads MGHRA; CDR2 reads YSYEKL. V dropped 0 bases and J dropped 1 base, with 13 bases sitting between them. The CDR3 has 17 amino acids. The CDR3 protein is CASSQDPWAGSNQPQHF. CDR3 DNA sequence: TGCGCCAGCAGCCAAGATCCATGGGCAGGGAGCAATCAGCCCCAGCATTTT.

This clonotype occurred many times. This chain joins TRBV6-1 and TRBJ2-3, with 8 bases lining up with TRBD2. The junction had 7 bases not matched to a gene; V was cut back by 5 bases and J by 0 bases. The CDR3 has 16 residues. Per the germline V gene, CDR1 is MNHNS and CDR2 is SASEGT. CDR3 amino acids: CASSSERGPSTDTQYF. CDR3 DNA sequence: TGTGCCAGCAGTTCAGAGCGGGGGCCAAGCACAGATACGCAGTATTTT.

The rearrangement uses TRBV7-3 and TRBJ2-1; maybe TRBD2 (6 bases). Germline CDR1 and CDR2: SGHTA and FQGTGA. The V end was cut by 3 bases, the J end by 3 bases, with 12 bases between. The CDR3 consists of 15 residues. The CDR3 nucleotides read TGTGCCAGCAGCTTGGGACTGGCTAACTACAATGAGCAGTTCTTC. Translation: CASSLGLANYNEQFF.

This clonotype was seen a few times. For the CDR3, the DNA is TGTGCCAGCAGCTTTACTAGAACTAACAATGAGCAGTTCTTC. Protein: CASSFTRTNNEQFF. This chain links TRBV7-9 with TRBJ2-1, with D possibly TRBD2 on 5 matching bases. From germline, CDR1 is SEHNR and CDR2 FQNEAQ (reference sequence). The germline V and J ends were trimmed by 3 bases and 5 bases, with 11 bases remaining between them. The CDR3 runs to 14 residues.